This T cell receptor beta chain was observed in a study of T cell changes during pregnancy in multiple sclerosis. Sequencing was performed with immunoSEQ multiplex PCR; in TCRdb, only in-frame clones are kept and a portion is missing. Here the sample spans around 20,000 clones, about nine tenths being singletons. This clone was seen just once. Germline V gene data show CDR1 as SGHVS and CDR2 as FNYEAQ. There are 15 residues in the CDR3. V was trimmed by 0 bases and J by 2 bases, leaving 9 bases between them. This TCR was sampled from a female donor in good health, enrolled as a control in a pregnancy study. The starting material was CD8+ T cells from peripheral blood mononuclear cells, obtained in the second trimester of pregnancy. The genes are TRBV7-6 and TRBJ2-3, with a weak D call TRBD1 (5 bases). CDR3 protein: CASSLALGPTDTQYF. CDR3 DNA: TGTGCCAGCAGCTTAGCCCTGGGGCCCACAGATACGCAGTATTTT.